The 18 T cell receptor beta chains given below trace back to one sample, sequenced in a study of T cell repertoires in cytomegalovirus infection. Using its own MiXCR run on the reads, TCRdb lists one record per CDR3 protein. The sample includes around 900,000 distinct CDR3 sequences, 30% to 40% of them seen just once. No cognate antigen is known for these TCRs. The sample in question was cultured CD8+ T cells from PBMCs, obtained from culture after CMV antigen stimulation. All receptors come from a human donor in good health (CMV status not recorded). Some clones in this sample may be carry-over from other donors' samples.

CDR3 protein: CASSYGGAETQYF. The CDR3 nucleotides read TGTGCCAGCAGTTACGGGGGCGCAGAGACCCAGTACTTC. This chain connects TRBV6-2 or TRBV6-3 to TRBJ2-5; possibly TRBD1 for D (6 bases). The CDR3 runs 13 residues. CDR1 and CDR2 (germline): MNHEY, SVGEGT. The V end lost 2 bases, the J end lost 4 bases, and 8 bases lay between the germline ends.

This clonotype was seen only once. V gene TRBV15 combines with J gene TRBJ1-1, with D hard to call. Looked up from germline, CDR1 is LNHNV and CDR2 is YYDKDF (reference sequence). The CDR3 extends over 17 amino acids. V was trimmed by 0 bases and J by 3 bases, leaving 17 bases between them. CDR3 residues: CATSRDPQVWVDTEAFF. The DNA for the CDR3 is TGTGCCACCAGCAGAGATCCCCAAGTATGGGTTGACACTGAAGCTTTCTTT.

J is TRBJ2-7 and V is TRBV10-3; 10 bases agree with TRBD1. The V gene's germline CDR1 is ENHRY and CDR2 SYGVKD. This CDR3 is 17 amino acids long. The CDR3 region is CAISPGQGSQLSYGQYV. The CDR3, as DNA: TGTGCCATCAGTCCGGGACAGGGGTCCCAACTTTCCTACGGGCAGTACGTC.

The V call is TRBV6-5, the J call TRBJ2-1; 8 positions agree with TRBD1. J gave up 14 bases and V 2 bases, and 8 bases lay outside the gene matches. Germline V gives CDR1 MNHEY, CDR2 SVGAGI. The CDR3 contains 13 residues. CDR3 protein: CASSYDRGAAEFF. CDR3 bases: TGTGCCAGCAGTTACGACAGGGGTGCTGCGGAGTTCTTC.

The genes are TRBV7-9 and TRBJ2-6; 8 nucleotides line up with TRBD1. CDR1 is SEHNR and CDR2 is FQNEAQ in the germline V gene (reference sequence). The CDR3 length is 19 residues. V lost 1 base and J lost 0; bases outside the gene matches: 8. The CDR3 DNA is TGTGCCAGCAGCTTAGATTTCGACAGGGGAAGCTCTGGGGCCAACGTCCTGACTTTC. Protein: CASSLDFDRGSSGANVLTF.

This clonotype was seen a handful of times. The chain couples TRBV12-3 or TRBV12-4 to TRBJ1-4; TRBD1 might be the D (6 bases). The CDR3 consists of 15 residues. V lost 6 bases, J lost 8 bases, and 19 bases lay in between. CDR3 coding DNA: TGTGCCAGCAGCTTAAGACAGGTTTTCCCCGAAAAACTGTTTTTT. Its translation is CASSLRQVFPEKLFF.

This clonotype occurred a few times. The gene calls are TRBV12-3 or TRBV12-4 and TRBJ1-4, with a possible D match to TRBD1 (5 bases). V gave up 3 bases and J gave up 3 bases, with 11 bases separating them. The CDR3 is made up of 15 amino acids. The chain's CDR3 is CASSLRGLANEKLFF. In nucleotides, the CDR3 is TGTGCCAGCAGTTTGAGGGGACTAGCTAATGAAAAACTGTTTTTT.

The rearrangement joins TRBV27 to TRBJ2-7, with a possible D match to TRBD1 (5 bases). The germline gives CDR1 MNHEY, CDR2 SMNVEV (reference sequence). The CDR3 is 16 amino acids. V was cut by 5 bases and J by 2 bases, with 19 bases left in between. The CDR3 region is CASSPSQGTRPYEQYF. The CDR3 DNA reads as TGTGCCAGCAGTCCATCTCAGGGAACCCGACCCTACGAGCAGTACTTC.

CDR3 sequence reads: CASRIQGVGSNQPQHF. In DNA, the CDR3 is TGTGCCAGCAGGATACAGGGGGTAGGCAGCAATCAGCCCCAGCATTTT. The chain combines TRBV28 with TRBJ1-5, with 8 bases fitting TRBD1. V shed 6 bases and J 1 base; nucleotides not matched to a gene: 8. Germline assignment: CDR1 MDHEN and CDR2 SYDVKM. The CDR3 is 16 residues long.

The gene calls are TRBV4-1 and TRBJ1-1; possible D gene TRBD1, 6 bases. V lost 1 base, J lost 12 bases, and 15 bases lay in between. The CDR3 runs to 13 residues. Germline CDR1 is MGHRA and CDR2 is YSYEKL. DNA of the CDR3: TGCGCCAGCAGCCAAGTAGACTCGGGACAAACTTTCTTT. It yields the protein CASSQVDSGQTFF.

The chain joins TRBV6-5 to TRBJ2-5, with D maybe TRBD2 (6 bases). CDR1 MNHEY and CDR2 SVGAGI come from the germline V gene. This CDR3 contains 15 residues. Trimming pared 2 bases from V and 5 bases from J, leaving 15 bases between. The CDR3 DNA sequence: TGTGCCAGCAGTTACAAGGGGAGGTATTCGGAGACCCAGTACTTC. Translated, it gives CASSYKGRYSETQYF.

This clonotype was detected many times. V is TRBV7-9 and J is TRBJ2-7; D unclear. Trimming stripped 1 base from V and 2 bases from J, with 12 bases between. In germline, CDR1 is SEHNR, CDR2 FQNEAQ (reference sequence). The CDR3 is made up of 15 amino acids. Written as DNA, the CDR3 is TGTGCCAGCAGCTTAGGGGCAGGACCCGCCTACGAGCAGTACGTC. Amino acids: CASSLGAGPAYEQYV.

This clonotype was seen repeatedly, ten times or more. The chain employs TRBV7-2 and TRBJ1-2, with a weak D call TRBD1 (5 bases). The germline gives CDR1 SGHTA, CDR2 FQGNSA. This CDR3 is built from 13 residues. Trimming stripped 5 bases from V and 6 bases from J, with 13 bases between. CDR3 DNA: TGTGCCAGCAGCCCGGGACGGTGGCATGGCTACACCTTC. Translating gives CASSPGRWHGYTF.

This clonotype was picked up many times. The rearrangement links TRBV7-2 to TRBJ2-4; tentative D call: TRBD2 (5 bases). This CDR3 spans 16 amino acids. The germline V gene encodes CDR1 SGHTA and CDR2 FQGNSA. V gave up 7 bases and J gave up 0 bases, with 16 bases separating them. The CDR3 bases are TGTGCCAGCACCTCCCCACGAGGGCTAGCCAAAAACATTCAGTACTTC. This sequence encodes CASTSPRGLAKNIQYF.

This chain uses TRBV7-8 with TRBJ2-1; no reliable D call. V shed 3 bases and J shed 7 bases, with 7 bases lying between them. The CDR3 runs 12 residues. Per the germline V gene, CDR1 is SGHVS and CDR2 is FQNEAQ. As DNA, the CDR3 is TGTGCCAGCAGCTTTTCCCTGAATGAGCAGTTCTTC. Protein: CASSFSLNEQFF. The whole variable domain, remainder taken from reference TRBV7-8 and TRBJ2-1, is GAGVSQSPRYKVAKRGQDVALRCDPISGHVSLFWYQQALGQGPEFLTYFQNEAQLDKSGLPSDRFFAERPEGSVSTLKIQRTQQEDSAVYLCASSFSLNEQFFGPGTRLTVL.

The V gene is TRBV7-6, the J gene TRBJ1-1; D gene uncertain. The CDR3 sequence is 15 residues long. Germline V gene sequence: CDR1 SGHVS, CDR2 FNYEAQ. Trimming took off 3 bases at V and 0 bases at J, with 11 bases between the two ends. In DNA form, the CDR3 reads TGTGCCAGCAGCTTGACTGGAGCGGTGAACACTGAAGCTTTCTTT. It encodes CASSLTGAVNTEAFF.

The rearrangement uses TRBV6-6 and TRBJ1-1; 8 bases map to TRBD1. The CDR3 is 16 amino acids. Unmatched junction bases numbered 9, after V lost 6 bases and J lost 0 bases. Per germline, CDR1 MNHNY and CDR2 SVGAGI (reference sequence). The CDR3 here is CASRPTGDRLNTEAFF. The CDR3 nucleotides read TGTGCCAGCAGGCCAACAGGGGACAGGCTGAACACTGAAGCTTTCTTT.

This clonotype showed up just a few times. The gene calls are TRBV6-2 or TRBV6-3 and TRBJ2-1, with D possibly being TRBD2 (8 bases). The V and J ends lost 6 bases and 6 bases respectively, with 15 bases between them. From germline, CDR1 is MNHEY and CDR2 SVGEGT. The CDR3 is 14 residues long. Here the CDR3 DNA reads TGTGCCAGCAGCGGGGGGGACAGAACCAATGAGCAGTTCTTC. This translates into CASSGGDRTNEQFF.